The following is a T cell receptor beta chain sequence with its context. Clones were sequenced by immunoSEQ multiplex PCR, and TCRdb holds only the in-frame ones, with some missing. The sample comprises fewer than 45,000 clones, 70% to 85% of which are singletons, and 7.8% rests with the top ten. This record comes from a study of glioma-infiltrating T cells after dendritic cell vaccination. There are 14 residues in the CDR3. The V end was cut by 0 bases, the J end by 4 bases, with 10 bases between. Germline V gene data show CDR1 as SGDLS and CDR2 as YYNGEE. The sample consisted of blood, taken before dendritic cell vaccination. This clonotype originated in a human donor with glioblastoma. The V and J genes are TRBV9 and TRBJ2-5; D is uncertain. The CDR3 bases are TGTGCCAGCAGCGTAGAACACAGAGCAGAGACCCAGTACTTC. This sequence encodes CASSVEHRAETQYF. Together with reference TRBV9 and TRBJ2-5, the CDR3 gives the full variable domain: DSGVTQTPKHLITATGQRVTLRCSPRSGDLSVYWYQQSLDQGLQFLIQYYNGEERAKGNILERFSAQQFPDLHSELNLSSLELGDSALYFCASSVEHRAETQYFGPGTRLLVL.